This T cell receptor beta chain was retrieved from a study of blood T cell repertoires in COVID-19. Overall study context: T cells, B-cell-depleted T cells, or PBMCs supplied cDNA or gDNA.

Participant ages covered about 18 to 100 years across approximately 25 US areas. Cohorts were assigned according to the clinical history that participants reported. Original analysis: From reference gene primer amplification, estimates of nucleated cell counts were derived. The protocol was immunoSEQ multiplex PCR, while the TCRdb copy is restricted to in-frame clones and leaves out a portion. V and J calls and clone size are given by that table; D and trimming were obtained from the DNA. Altogether approximately 440,000 clones are present, less than 95% being singletons, with the ten largest covering 0.55% to 0.75%. CDR1 is SGHRS, CDR2 YFSETQ, per germline. The CDR3 sequence is 16 residues long. V trimming: 1 base; J trimming: 2 bases; junction bases outside the gene matches: 3.

This receptor was obtained from a man aged 18 to 29 who had recovered from COVID-19. The chain couples TRBV5-1 to TRBJ2-2; TRBD2 matches 9 bases. What was sequenced was PBMCs or T cells enriched from blood (not recorded which). The CDR3 bases are TGCGCCAGCAGCTTGATTAGCGGGAGTAACACCGGGGAGCTGTTTTTT. This translates into CASSLISGSNTGELFF.